This record covers a single T cell receptor beta chain. This entry belongs to a study of blood T cell repertoires in COVID-19. Study context: T cells, B-cell-depleted T cells, or PBMCs supplied cDNA or gDNA.

There are 14 residues in the CDR3. V trimming: 5 bases; J trimming: 1 base; junction bases outside the gene matches: 5. Germline V gene lookup returns CDR1 SEHNR and CDR2 FQNEAQ (reference sequence). In the original processing: The assay estimated nucleated cells by amplifying reference gene primers. Libraries were prepared by immunoSEQ multiplex PCR; TCRdb keeps only in-frame clonotypes and omits some of them. Clone size and the V and J calls come from that table; the DNA yielded D and trimming. This sample has 260,000 or so clones, with around four fifths found just once. The rearrangement joins TRBV7-9 to TRBJ2-7, with TRBD1 matching over 7 bases. This receptor was obtained from a man aged 80 or over with acute or convalescent COVID-19. Material: peripheral blood. CDR3 DNA sequence: TGTGCCAGCAGCCAGCAGGACAGGTCCTACGAGCAGTACTTC. Translated: CASSQQDRSYEQYF.